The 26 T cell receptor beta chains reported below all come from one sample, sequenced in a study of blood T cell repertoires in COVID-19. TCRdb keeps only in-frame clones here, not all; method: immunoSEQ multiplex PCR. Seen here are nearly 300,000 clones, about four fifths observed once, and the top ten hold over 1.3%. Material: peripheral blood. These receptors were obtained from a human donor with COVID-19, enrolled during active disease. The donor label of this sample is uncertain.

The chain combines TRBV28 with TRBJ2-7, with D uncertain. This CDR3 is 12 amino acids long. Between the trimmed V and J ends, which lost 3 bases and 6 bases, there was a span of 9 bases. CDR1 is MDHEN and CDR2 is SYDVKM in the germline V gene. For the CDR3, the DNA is TGTGCCAGCAGTTTTCTAGTAAGCGAGCAGTACTTC. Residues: CASSFLVSEQYF. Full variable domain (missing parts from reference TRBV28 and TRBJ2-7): DVKVTQSSRYLVKRTGEKVFLECVQDMDHENMFWYRQDPGLGLRLIYFSYDVKMKEKGDIPEGYSVSREKKERFSLILESASTNQTSMYLCASSFLVSEQYFGPGTRLTVT.

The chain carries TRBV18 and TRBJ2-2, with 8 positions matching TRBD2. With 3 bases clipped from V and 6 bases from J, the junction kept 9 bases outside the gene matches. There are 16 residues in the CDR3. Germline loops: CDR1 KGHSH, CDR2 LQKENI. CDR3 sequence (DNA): TGTGCCAGCTCACCCGAGCTAGCGGGTTCTGCCGGGGAGCTGTTTTTT. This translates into CASSPELAGSAGELFF.

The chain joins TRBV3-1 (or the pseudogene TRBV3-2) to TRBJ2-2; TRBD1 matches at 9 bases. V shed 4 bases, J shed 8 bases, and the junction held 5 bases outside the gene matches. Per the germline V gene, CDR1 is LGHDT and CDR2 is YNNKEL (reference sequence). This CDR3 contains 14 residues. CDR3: CASSLGDREGELFF. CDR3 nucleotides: TGTGCCAGCAGCCTAGGGGACAGGGAGGGGGAGCTGTTTTTT.

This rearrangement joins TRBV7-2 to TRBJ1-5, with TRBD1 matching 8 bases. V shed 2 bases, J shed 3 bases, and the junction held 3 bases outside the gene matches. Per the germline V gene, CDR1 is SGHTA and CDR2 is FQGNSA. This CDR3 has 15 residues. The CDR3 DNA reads TGTGCCAGCAGCTTAAGGGGACAGGACAATCAGCCCCAGCATTTT. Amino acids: CASSLRGQDNQPQHF.

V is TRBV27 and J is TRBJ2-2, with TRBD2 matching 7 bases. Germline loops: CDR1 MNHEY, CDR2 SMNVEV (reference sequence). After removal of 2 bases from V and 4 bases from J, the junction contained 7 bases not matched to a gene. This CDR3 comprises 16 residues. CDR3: CASSLASGLRTGELFF. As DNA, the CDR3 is TGTGCCAGCAGTTTAGCTAGCGGACTACGCACCGGGGAGCTGTTTTTT.

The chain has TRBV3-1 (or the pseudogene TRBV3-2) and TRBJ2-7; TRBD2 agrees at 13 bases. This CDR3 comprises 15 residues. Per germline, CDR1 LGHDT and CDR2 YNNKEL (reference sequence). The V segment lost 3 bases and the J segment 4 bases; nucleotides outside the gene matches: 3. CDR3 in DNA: TGTGCCAGCAGCCAGGGACTAGCGGGACTTTACGAGCAGTACTTC. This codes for CASSQGLAGLYEQYF.

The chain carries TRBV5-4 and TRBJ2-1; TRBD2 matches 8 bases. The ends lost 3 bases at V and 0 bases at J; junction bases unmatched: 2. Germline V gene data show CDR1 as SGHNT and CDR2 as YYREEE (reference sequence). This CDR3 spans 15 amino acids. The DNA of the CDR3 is TGTGCCAGCAGCTCGGGGGGGCTCTCCTACAATGAGCAGTTCTTC. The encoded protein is CASSSGGLSYNEQFF.

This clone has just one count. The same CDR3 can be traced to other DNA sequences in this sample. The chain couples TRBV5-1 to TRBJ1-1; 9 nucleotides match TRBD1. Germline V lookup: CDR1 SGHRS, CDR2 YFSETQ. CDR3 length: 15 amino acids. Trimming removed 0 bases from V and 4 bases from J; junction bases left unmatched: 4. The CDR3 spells CASSLAATGGTEAFF. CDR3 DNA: TGCGCCAGCAGCTTGGCCGCGACAGGGGGCACTGAAGCTTTCTTT.

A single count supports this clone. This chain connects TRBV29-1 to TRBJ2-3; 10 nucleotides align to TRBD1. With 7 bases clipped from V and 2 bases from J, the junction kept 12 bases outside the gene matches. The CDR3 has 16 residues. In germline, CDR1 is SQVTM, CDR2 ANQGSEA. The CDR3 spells CSGTPAGTGDTDTQYF. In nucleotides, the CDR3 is TGCAGCGGTACTCCCGCCGGGACAGGGGACACAGATACGCAGTATTTT.

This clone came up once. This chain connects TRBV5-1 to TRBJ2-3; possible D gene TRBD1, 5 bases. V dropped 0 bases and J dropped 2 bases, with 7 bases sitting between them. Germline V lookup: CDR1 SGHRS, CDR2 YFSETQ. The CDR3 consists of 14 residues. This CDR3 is CASSLDRHTDTQYF. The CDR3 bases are TGCGCCAGCAGCTTGGACAGGCACACAGATACGCAGTATTTT.

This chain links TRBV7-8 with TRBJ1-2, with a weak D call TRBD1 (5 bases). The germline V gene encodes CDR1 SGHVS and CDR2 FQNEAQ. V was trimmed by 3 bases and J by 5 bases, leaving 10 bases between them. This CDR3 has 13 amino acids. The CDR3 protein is CASSLSAGYGYTF. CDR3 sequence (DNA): TGTGCCAGCAGCTTGTCGGCAGGGTATGGCTACACCTTC.

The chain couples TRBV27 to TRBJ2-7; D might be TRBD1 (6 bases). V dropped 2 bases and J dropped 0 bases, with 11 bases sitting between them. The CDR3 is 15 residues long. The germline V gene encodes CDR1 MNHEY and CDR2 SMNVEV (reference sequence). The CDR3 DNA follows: TGTGCCAGCAGTTTAAGGGACACCAGCTCCTACGAGCAGTACTTC. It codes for CASSLRDTSSYEQYF.

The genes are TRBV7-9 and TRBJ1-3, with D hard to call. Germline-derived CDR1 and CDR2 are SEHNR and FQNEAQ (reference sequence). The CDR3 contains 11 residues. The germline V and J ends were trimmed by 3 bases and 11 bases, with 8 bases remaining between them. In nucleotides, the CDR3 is TGTGCCAGCAGCTTCAGCGACGCCATATATTTT. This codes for CASSFSDAIYF.

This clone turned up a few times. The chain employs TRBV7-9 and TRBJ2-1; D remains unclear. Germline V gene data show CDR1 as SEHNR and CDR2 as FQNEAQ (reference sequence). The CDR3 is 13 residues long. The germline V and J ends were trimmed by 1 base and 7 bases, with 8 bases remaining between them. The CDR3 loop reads CASSLDSWNEQFF. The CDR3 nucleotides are TGTGCCAGCAGCTTAGACAGTTGGAATGAGCAGTTCTTC.

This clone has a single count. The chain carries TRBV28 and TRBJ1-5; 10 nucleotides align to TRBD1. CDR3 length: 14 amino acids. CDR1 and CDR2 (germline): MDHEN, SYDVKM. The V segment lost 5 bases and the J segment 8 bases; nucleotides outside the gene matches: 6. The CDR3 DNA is TGTGCCAGCAGTCCGGACAGGGGGATAAAGCCCCAGCATTTT. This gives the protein CASSPDRGIKPQHF.

Here the CDR3 reads CASSQDNPSGSDVTDTQYF. As DNA, the CDR3 is TGCGCCAGCAGCCAAGATAATCCTAGCGGGAGTGATGTGACAGATACGCAGTATTTT. J is TRBJ2-3 and V is TRBV4-3; 10 bases are shared with TRBD2. This CDR3 contains 19 residues. V lost 0 bases, J lost 3 bases, and 12 bases stayed unmatched. Germline V gene lookup returns CDR1 LGHNA and CDR2 YSLEER.

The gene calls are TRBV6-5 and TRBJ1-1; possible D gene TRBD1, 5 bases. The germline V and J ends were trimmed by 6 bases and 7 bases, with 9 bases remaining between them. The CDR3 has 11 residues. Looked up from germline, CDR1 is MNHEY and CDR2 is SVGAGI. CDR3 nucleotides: TGTGCCAGCAGGGGGCTGGATGAAGCTTTCTTT. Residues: CASRGLDEAFF.

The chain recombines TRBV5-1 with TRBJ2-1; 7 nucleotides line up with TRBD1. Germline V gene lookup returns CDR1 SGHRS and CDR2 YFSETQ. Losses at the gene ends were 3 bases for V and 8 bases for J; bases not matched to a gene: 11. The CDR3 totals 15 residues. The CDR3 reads CASSSSGQNPDEQFF. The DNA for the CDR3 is TGCGCCAGCAGCTCGTCGGGACAGAACCCCGATGAGCAGTTCTTC.

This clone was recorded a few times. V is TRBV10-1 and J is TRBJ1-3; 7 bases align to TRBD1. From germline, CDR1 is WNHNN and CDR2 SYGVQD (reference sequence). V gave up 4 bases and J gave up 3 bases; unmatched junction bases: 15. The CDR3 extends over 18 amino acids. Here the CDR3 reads CASSAELRTGDGGNTIYF. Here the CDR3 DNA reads TGCGCCAGCAGTGCCGAGCTCAGAACAGGGGACGGTGGAAACACCATATATTTT.

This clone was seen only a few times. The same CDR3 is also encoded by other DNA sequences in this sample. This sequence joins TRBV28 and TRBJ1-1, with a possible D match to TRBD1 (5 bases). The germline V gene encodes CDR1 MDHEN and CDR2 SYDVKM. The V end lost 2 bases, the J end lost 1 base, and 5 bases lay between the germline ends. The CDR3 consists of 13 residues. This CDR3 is CASSLQGNTEAFF. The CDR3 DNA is TGTGCCAGCAGTTTACAGGGGAACACTGAAGCTTTCTTT.

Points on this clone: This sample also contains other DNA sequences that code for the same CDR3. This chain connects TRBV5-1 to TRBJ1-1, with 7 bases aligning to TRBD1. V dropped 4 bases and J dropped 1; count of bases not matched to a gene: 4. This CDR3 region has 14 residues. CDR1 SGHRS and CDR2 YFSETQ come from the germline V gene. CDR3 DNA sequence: TGCGCCAGCAGCCCCGGGGACAGGAACACTGAAGCTTTCTTT. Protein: CASSPGDRNTEAFF. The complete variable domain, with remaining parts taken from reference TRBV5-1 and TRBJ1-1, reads KAGVTQTPRYLIKTRGQQVTLSCSPISGHRSVSWYQQTPGQGLQFLFEYFSETQRNKGNFPGRFSGRQFSNSRSEMNVSTLELGDSALYLCASSPGDRNTEAFFGQGTRLTVV.

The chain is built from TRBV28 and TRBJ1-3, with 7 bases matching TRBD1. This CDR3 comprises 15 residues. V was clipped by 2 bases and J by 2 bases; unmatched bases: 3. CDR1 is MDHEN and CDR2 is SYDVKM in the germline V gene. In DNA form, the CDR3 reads TGTGCCAGCAGTTTACCCCAGGGGGCTGGAAACACCATATATTTT. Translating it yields CASSLPQGAGNTIYF.

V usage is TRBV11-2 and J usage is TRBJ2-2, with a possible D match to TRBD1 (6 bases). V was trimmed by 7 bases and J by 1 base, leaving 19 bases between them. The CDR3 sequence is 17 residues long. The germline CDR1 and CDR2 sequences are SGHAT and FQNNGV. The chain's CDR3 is CASNTRVGRGNTGELFF. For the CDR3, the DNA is TGTGCCAGCAACACTCGAGTGGGCAGGGGGAACACCGGGGAGCTGTTTTTT.

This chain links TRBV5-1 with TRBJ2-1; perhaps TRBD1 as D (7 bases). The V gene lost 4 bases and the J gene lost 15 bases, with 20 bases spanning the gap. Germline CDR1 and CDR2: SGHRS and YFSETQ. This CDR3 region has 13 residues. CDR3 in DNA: TGCGCCAGCAGCCCAGGGGGGAGTACTGAACCGTTCTTC. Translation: CASSPGGSTEPFF.

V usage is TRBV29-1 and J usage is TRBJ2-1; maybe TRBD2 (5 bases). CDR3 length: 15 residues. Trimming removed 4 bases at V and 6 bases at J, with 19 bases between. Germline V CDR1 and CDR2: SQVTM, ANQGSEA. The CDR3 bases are TGCAGCGTTGTACGGGGTTTAGGACTTGGCAATGAGCAGTTCTTC. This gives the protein CSVVRGLGLGNEQFF.

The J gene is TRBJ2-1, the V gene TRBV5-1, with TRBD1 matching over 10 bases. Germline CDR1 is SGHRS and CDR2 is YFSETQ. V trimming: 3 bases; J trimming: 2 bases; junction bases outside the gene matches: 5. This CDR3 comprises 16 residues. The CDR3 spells CASSWGQGFAYNEQFF. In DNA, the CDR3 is TGCGCCAGCAGCTGGGGACAGGGGTTCGCCTACAATGAGCAGTTCTTC.